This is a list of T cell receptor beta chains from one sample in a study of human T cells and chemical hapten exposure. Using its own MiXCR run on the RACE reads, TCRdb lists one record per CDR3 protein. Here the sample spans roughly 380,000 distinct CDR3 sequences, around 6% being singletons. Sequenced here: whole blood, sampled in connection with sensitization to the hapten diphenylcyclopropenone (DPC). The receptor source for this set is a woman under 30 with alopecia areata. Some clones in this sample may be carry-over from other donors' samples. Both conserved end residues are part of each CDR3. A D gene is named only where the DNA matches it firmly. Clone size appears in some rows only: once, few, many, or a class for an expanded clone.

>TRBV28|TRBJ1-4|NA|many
CASSLPDGGLNEKLFF
TGTGCCAGCAGTTTACCGGACGGGGGACTTAATGAAAAACTGTTTTTT
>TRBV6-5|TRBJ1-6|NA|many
CASSYSGGLSYNSPLHF
TGTGCCAGCAGTTACTCGGGGGGCTTGTCCTATAATTCACCCCTCCACTTT
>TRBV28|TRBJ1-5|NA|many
CASRVQVDQPQHF
TGTGCCAGCCGGGTACAGGTGGATCAGCCCCAGCATTTT
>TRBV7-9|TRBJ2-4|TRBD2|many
CASSSKRGGVDIQYF
TGTGCCAGCAGCTCGAAACGCGGGGGAGTGGACATTCAGTACTTC
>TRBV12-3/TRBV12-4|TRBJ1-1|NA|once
CASSQGLANTEAFF
TGTGCCAGCAGTCAGGGACTTGCGAACACTGAAGCTTTCTTT
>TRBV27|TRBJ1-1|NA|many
CASSPRVAGTEAFF
TGTGCCAGCAGTCCACGAGTAGCGGGCACTGAAGCTTTCTTT
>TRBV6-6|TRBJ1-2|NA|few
CASSYGGNSNYGYTF
TGTGCCAGCAGTTACGGCGGGAATTCTAACTATGGCTACACCTTC
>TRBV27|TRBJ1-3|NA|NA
CASSLRPGNTIYF
TGTGCCAGCAGTTTAAGGCCCGGAAACACCATATATTTT
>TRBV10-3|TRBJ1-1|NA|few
CAISEKRSEAFF
TGTGCCATCAGTGAGAAGCGCTCTGAAGCTTTCTTT
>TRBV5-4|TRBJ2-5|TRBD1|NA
CASSRRGLIKETQYF
TGTGCCAGCAGTCGAAGGGGGCTAATCAAAGAGACCCAGTACTTC
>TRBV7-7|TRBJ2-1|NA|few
CASSLGGGDEQFF
TGTGCTAGCAGCTTAGGAGGGGGGGATGAGCAGTTCTTC
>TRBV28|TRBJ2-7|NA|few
CASSGNRDRYYEQYF
TGTGCCAGCAGTGGAAACAGGGATAGATACTACGAGCAGTACTTC
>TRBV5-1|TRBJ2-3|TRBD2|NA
CASSLSSGGASDTQYF
TGCGCCAGCAGCCTATCTAGCGGGGGGGCGTCAGATACGCAGTATTTT
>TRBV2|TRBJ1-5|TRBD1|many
CASQRDRGRGRNQPQHF
TGTGCCAGCCAACGGGACAGGGGGCGAGGGCGCAATCAGCCCCAGCATTTT
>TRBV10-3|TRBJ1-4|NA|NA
CAISEGPWRAKLFF
TGTGCCATCAGTGAAGGGCCCTGGAGGGCAAAACTGTTTTTT
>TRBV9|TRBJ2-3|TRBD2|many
CASSVVASGGAGTDTQYF
TGTGCCAGCAGCGTAGTGGCTAGCGGGGGGGCCGGCACAGATACGCAGTATTTT
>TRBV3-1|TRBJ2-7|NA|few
CASSQEYHAGEQYF
TGTGCCAGCAGCCAAGAGTATCATGCGGGGGAGCAGTACTTC
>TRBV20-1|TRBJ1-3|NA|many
CSARWPVSGNTIYF
TGCAGTGCTAGATGGCCTGTATCTGGAAACACCATATATTTT
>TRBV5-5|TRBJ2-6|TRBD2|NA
CASSLAGLALGANVLTF
TGTGCCAGCAGCTTGGCAGGACTAGCTCTTGGGGCCAACGTCCTGACTTTC
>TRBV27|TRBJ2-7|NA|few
CASSRDSRYEQYF
TGTGCCAGCAGCCGGGACTCCCGCTACGAGCAGTACTTC
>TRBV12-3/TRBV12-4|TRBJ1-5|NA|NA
CASSSWGANQPQHF
TGTGCCAGCAGTTCCTGGGGGGCCAATCAGCCCCAGCATTTT
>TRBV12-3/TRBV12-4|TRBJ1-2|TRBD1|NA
CASSFGQALNGYTF
TGTGCCAGCAGTTTCGGACAGGCGCTTAATGGCTACACCTTC
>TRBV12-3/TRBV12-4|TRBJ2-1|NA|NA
CASSLGGQLDYNEQFF
TGTGCCAGCAGTTTAGGTGGACAACTGGACTACAATGAGCAGTTCTTC
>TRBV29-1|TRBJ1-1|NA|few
CSVDTGPNTEAFF
TGCAGCGTTGACACAGGCCCCAACACTGAAGCTTTCTTT
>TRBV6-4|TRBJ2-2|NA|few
CASSDYDSGELFF
TGTGCCAGCAGTGACTACGATTCCGGGGAGCTGTTTTTT
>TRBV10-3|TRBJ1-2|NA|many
CAINTVANYGYTF
TGTGCCATCAACACGGTCGCTAACTATGGCTACACCTTC
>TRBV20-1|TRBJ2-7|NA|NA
CSARPHGGPYEQYF
TGCAGTGCTAGACCGCACGGCGGGCCGTACGAGCAGTACTTC
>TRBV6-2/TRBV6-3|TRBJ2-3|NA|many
CASSYSRTQYF
TGTGCCAGCAGTTACTCGAGGACGCAGTATTTT
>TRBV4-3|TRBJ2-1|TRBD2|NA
CASSRLIAGGTRNEQFF
TGCGCCAGCAGCCGCTTAATAGCGGGGGGAACGCGGAATGAGCAGTTCTTC
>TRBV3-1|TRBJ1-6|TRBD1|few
CASSQEGTVNSPLHF
TGTGCCAGCAGCCAAGAAGGGACAGTGAATTCACCCCTCCACTTT
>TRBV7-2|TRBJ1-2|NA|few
CASIRLGGSSYGYTF
TGTGCCAGCATCCGATTGGGGGGCAGTAGTTATGGCTACACCTTC
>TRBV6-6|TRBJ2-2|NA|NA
CASSLGTTGDTGELFF
TGTGCCAGCAGTTTAGGGACCACGGGGGACACCGGGGAGCTGTTTTTT
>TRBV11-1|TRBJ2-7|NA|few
CASSFLTRPSYEQYF
TGTGCCAGCAGCTTTCTGACACGTCCCTCCTACGAGCAGTACTTC
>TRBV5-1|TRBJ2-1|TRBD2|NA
CASSHQRGEAYNEQFF
TGCGCCAGCAGCCACCAGCGGGGGGAAGCCTACAATGAGCAGTTCTTC
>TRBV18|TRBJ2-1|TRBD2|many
CASSPASGVSYNEQFF
TGTGCCAGCTCACCGGCTAGCGGGGTCTCCTACAATGAGCAGTTCTTC
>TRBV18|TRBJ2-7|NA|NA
CASSPREFNEQYF
TGTGCCAGCTCACCAAGGGAATTCAACGAGCAGTACTTC
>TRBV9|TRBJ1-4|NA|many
CASSKTLTHHANEKLFF
TGTGCCAGCAGCAAGACACTCACCCACCATGCTAATGAAAAACTGTTTTTT
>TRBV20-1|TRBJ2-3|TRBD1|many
CSAERTGRSGTDTQYF
TGCAGTGCTGAGAGGACAGGGCGATCAGGCACAGATACGCAGTATTTT
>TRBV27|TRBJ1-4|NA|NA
CASSLGEGSTNEKLFF
TGTGCCAGCAGTTTAGGGGAGGGGAGCACTAATGAAAAACTGTTTTTT
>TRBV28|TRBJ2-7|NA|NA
CASSPLRDEQYF
TGTGCCAGCAGCCCCCTCCGGGACGAGCAGTACTTC
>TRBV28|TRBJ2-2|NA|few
CASSQVPQTTKRPGELFF
TGTGCCAGCAGCCAAGTACCCCAGACCACAAAAAGACCCGGGGAGCTGTTTTTT
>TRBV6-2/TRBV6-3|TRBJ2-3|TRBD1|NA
CASNPVGQGASDTQYF
TGTGCCAGCAACCCCGTAGGACAGGGGGCATCAGATACGCAGTATTTT
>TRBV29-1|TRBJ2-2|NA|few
CSVETGRTNTGELFF
TGCAGCGTTGAAACAGGGCGTACGAACACCGGGGAGCTGTTTTTT
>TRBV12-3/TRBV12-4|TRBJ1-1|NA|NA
CASSFPGTPPEAFF
TGTGCCAGCAGTTTCCCGGGGACCCCGCCCGAAGCTTTCTTT
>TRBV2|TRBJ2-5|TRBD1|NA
CASSTSRDRGEETQYF
TGTGCCAGCTCGACCTCCCGGGACAGGGGGGAAGAGACCCAGTACTTC
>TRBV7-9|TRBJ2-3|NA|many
CASSQQGLDTQYF
TGTGCCAGCAGCCAACAGGGTTTAGATACGCAGTATTTT
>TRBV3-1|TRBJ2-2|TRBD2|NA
CASSQDGGARTGELFF
TGTGCCAGCAGCCAAGACGGGGGGGCCCGGACCGGGGAGCTGTTTTTT
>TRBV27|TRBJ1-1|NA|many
CASSLVHEQGPLWTEAFF
TGTGCCAGCAGTTTGGTGCACGAGCAGGGTCCGCTATGGACTGAAGCTTTCTTT
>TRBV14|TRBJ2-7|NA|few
CASSQDLQRPIYEQYF
TGTGCCAGCAGCCAAGATTTACAGAGACCCATCTACGAGCAGTACTTC
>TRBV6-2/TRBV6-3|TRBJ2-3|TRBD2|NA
CASTKGLAVNTDTQYF
TGTGCCAGCACCAAGGGACTAGCGGTAAACACAGATACGCAGTATTTT
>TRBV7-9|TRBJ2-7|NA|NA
CASSHLEEQYF
TGTGCCAGCAGCCACCTGGAGGAGCAGTACTTC
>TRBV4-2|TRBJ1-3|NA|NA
CASSQAFATGTGNTIYF
TGTGCCAGCAGCCAAGCCTTCGCTACAGGGACTGGAAACACCATATATTTT
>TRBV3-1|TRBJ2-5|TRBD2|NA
CASSQGTSGAAETQYF
TGTGCCAGCAGCCAAGGGACTAGCGGGGCGGCGGAGACCCAGTACTTC
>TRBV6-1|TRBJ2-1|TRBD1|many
CASSEPRQGVTIEQFF
TGTGCCAGCAGTGAACCCCGACAGGGGGTTACGATTGAGCAGTTCTTC